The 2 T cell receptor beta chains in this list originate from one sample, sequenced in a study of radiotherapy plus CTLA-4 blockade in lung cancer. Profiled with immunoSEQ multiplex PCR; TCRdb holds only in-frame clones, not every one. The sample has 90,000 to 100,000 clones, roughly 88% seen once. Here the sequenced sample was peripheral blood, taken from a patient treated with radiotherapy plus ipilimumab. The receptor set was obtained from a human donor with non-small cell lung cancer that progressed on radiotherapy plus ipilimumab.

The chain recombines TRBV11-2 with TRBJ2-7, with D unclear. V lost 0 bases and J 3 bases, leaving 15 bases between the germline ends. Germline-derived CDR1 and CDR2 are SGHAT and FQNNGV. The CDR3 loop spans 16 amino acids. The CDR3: CASSLEGGLKDYEQYF. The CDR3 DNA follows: TGTGCCAGCAGCTTAGAGGGCGGCCTAAAGGACTACGAGCAGTACTTC.

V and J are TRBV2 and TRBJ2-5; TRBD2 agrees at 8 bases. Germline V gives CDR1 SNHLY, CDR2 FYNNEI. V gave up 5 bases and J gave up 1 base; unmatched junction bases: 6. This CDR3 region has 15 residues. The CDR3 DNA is TGTGCCAGCAGTTGGAGCGGGAGCGGCCAAGAGACCCAGTACTTC. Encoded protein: CASSWSGSGQETQYF.